Shown below are 11 T cell receptor beta chains from a single sample sequenced in a study of PD-L1 blockade in urothelial cancer. Sequencing used immunoSEQ multiplex PCR; TCRdb keeps in-frame clones, though not all of them. The data contain about 50,000 clones, roughly 85% of them singletons. Sequences were derived from PBMCs, sampled around atezolizumab (anti-PD-L1) treatment. These receptors were collected from a man in his sixties with urothelial cancer.

The rearrangement joins TRBV5-4 to TRBJ2-5; 7 bases are a match to TRBD1. The CDR3 runs to 15 residues. Per germline, CDR1 SGHNT and CDR2 YYREEE (reference sequence). With 4 bases clipped from V and 3 bases from J, the junction kept 9 bases outside the gene matches. DNA for the CDR3: TGTGCCAGCAGCCCACGACAGGGACGAAAAGAGACCCAGTACTTC. It encodes CASSPRQGRKETQYF.

This clone was observed a handful of times. The rearrangement links TRBV6-1 to TRBJ1-2, with 8 positions matching TRBD1. Germline V gives CDR1 MNHNS, CDR2 SASEGT. The CDR3 is made up of 15 amino acids. The V and J ends lost 7 bases and 4 bases, in that order; junction bases with no gene match: 11. This CDR3 reads CASIHGQGTGYGYTF. In DNA form, the CDR3 reads TGTGCCAGCATTCACGGACAGGGAACAGGCTATGGCTACACCTTC.

The rearrangement links TRBV7-2 to TRBJ1-2, with 7 bases that match TRBD1. Germline CDR1 SGHTA, CDR2 FQGNSA. The trim removed 2 bases at V and 4 bases at J, leaving 4 bases unmatched. The CDR3 covers 14 residues. The CDR3 DNA sequence: TGTGCCAGCAGCTTAAAGACAGGGAGCTATGGCTACACCTTC. This gives the protein CASSLKTGSYGYTF.

The V and J genes are TRBV15 and TRBJ2-5; TRBD2 aligns across 10 bases. Germline values: CDR1 LNHNV, CDR2 YYDKDF (reference sequence). This CDR3 has 16 amino acids. V was pared by 4 bases and J by 7 bases, with 12 bases of the junction left unmatched. The CDR3 is CATSMLAGDLEGTQYF. DNA for the CDR3: TGTGCCACCAGCATGCTAGCGGGGGACCTAGAGGGGACCCAGTACTTC.

The V gene is TRBV10-1, the J gene TRBJ2-7; a weak D match, TRBD2 (6 bases). The ends were cut back, 9 bases at V and 4 bases at J, with 19 bases in the middle. CDR1 is WNHNN, CDR2 SYGVQD, per germline (reference sequence). The CDR3 extends over 14 amino acids. The CDR3 protein is CARLREALVYEQYF. CDR3 nucleotides: TGCGCCAGGCTCAGGGAGGCCCTAGTTTACGAGCAGTACTTC.

This CDR3 is CASSSDRGFGEQYF. The CDR3, as DNA: TGTGCCAGCAGCTCGGACAGGGGGTTTGGCGAGCAGTACTTC. The rearrangement uses TRBV7-6 and TRBJ2-7, with 10 positions matching TRBD1. Germline CDR1 and CDR2: SGHVS and FNYEAQ. V gave up 4 bases and J gave up 6 bases; unmatched junction bases: 6. The CDR3 is 14 amino acids.

This chain joins TRBV28 and TRBJ2-3, with D unclear. This CDR3 has 16 amino acids. The ends were cut back, 3 bases at V and 2 bases at J, with 15 bases in the middle. CDR1 is MDHEN, CDR2 SYDVKM, per germline. CDR3: CASSFTSRPFTDTQYF. CDR3 DNA: TGTGCCAGCAGTTTTACATCTAGGCCCTTCACAGATACGCAGTATTTT. The complete variable domain, with remaining parts taken from reference TRBV28 and TRBJ2-3, reads DVKVTQSSRYLVKRTGEKVFLECVQDMDHENMFWYRQDPGLGLRLIYFSYDVKMKEKGDIPEGYSVSREKKERFSLILESASTNQTSMYLCASSFTSRPFTDTQYFGPGTRLTVL.

The CDR3 loop reads CASSRTGMDTQYF. As DNA, the CDR3 is TGTGCCAGCAGCAGGACAGGGATGGATACGCAGTATTTT. The chain combines TRBV7-9 with TRBJ2-3, with 8 bases fitting TRBD1. CDR3 length: 13 residues. V trimming: 5 bases; J trimming: 6 bases; junction bases outside the gene matches: 4. In germline, CDR1 is SEHNR, CDR2 FQNEAQ (reference sequence).

The chain is built from TRBV5-1 and TRBJ2-6, with D maybe TRBD1 (6 bases). The germline V gene has CDR1 SGHRS and CDR2 YFSETQ. The CDR3 is 16 amino acids. V dropped 0 bases and J dropped 0 bases, with 7 bases sitting between them. The CDR3 region is CASSLEGGSGANVLTF. CDR3 in DNA: TGCGCCAGCAGCTTGGAAGGGGGCTCTGGGGCCAACGTCCTGACTTTC.

The table lists this clone with a few counts. V is TRBV5-1 and J is TRBJ2-1; D gene ambiguous. Trimming took 4 bases from V and 3 from J, leaving 23 bases between them. This CDR3 spans 18 amino acids. The germline gives CDR1 SGHRS, CDR2 YFSETQ. CDR3 protein: CASSQRPSGPLFYNEQFF. The CDR3 DNA follows: TGCGCCAGCAGCCAGAGACCTTCAGGTCCCTTATTCTACAATGAGCAGTTCTTC.

This clone was observed a single time. The J gene is TRBJ2-3, the V gene TRBV4-2, with 7 bases matching TRBD2. The CDR3 spans 18 residues. The V segment lost 0 bases and the J segment 2 bases; nucleotides outside the gene matches: 11. Germline V gene sequence: CDR1 LGHNA, CDR2 YNFKEQ. CDR3 DNA sequence: TGTGCCAGCAGCCAAGATTTATGGGGTAGCGGGTACACAGATACGCAGTATTTT. Protein sequence: CASSQDLWGSGYTDTQYF.